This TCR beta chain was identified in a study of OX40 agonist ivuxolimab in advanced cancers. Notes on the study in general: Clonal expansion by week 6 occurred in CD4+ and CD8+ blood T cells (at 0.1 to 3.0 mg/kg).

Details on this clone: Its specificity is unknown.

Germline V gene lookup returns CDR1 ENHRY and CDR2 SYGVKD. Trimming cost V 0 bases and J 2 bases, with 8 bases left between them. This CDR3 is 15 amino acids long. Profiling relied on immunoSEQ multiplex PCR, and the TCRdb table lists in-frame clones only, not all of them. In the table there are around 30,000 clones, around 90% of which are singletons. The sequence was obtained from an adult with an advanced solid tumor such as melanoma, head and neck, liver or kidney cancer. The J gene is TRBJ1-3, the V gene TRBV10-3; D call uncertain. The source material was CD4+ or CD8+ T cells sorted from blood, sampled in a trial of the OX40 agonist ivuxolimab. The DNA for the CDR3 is TGTGCCATCAGTGAGTCGGCGGGAGCTGGAAACACCATATATTTT. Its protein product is CAISESAGAGNTIYF.